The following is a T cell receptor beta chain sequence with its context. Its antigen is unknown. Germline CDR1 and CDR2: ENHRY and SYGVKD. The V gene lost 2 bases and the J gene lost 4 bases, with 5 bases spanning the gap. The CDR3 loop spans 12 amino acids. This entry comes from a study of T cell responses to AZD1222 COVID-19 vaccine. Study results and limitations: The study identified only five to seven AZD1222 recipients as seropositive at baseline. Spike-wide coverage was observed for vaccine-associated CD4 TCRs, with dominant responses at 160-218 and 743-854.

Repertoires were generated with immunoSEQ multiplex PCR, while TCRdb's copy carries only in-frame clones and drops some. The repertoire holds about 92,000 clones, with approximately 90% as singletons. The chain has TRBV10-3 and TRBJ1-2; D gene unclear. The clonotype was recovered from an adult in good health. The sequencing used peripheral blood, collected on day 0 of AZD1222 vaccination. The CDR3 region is CAISEGSYGYTF. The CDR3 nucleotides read TGTGCCATCAGTGAGGGTAGCTATGGCTACACCTTC.